One and the same sample provided the 21 T cell receptor beta chains below, sequenced in a study of graft-versus-host responses after intestinal transplantation (dated by TCRdb to the early 2020s). The time point label here, explained by the study, means: cells obtained before transplantation from donor or recipient. Library generation was performed with the immunoSEQ multiplex PCR assay. TCRdb holds this immuneACCESS table with in-frame rearrangements only. Some clones are missing; in checked studies, unresolved V genes explain under half, and the rest has no known cause. The sample data list about 19,000 clones, and roughly 36% of these were observed just once. The ten largest clones represent roughly 2% of the sample. Here the sequenced sample was alloreactive CD4+ T cells from a mixed lymphocyte reaction culture, taken before transplantation. What this sample's cell subset or site label stands for: CFSE-low proliferating T cells sorted from roughly 6-day pre-transplant mixed lymphocyte reaction (GvH or HvG direction). All receptors come from a human patient who was an organ donor for intestinal transplantation.

This clone was picked up a small number of times. The chain combines TRBV9 with TRBJ1-2; a weak D match, TRBD1 (5 bases). This CDR3 comprises 13 residues. V lost 4 bases and J lost 8, with 15 bases in between. Looked up from germline, CDR1 is SGDLS and CDR2 is YYNGEE. CDR3 coding DNA: TGTGCCAGCAGCACCTGGGACGGTGGAGGCTACACCTTC. Translation: CASSTWDGGGYTF.

This clone was counted only a few times. V and J are TRBV2 and TRBJ2-1; no reliable D call. This CDR3 is built from 10 residues. Trimming stripped 6 bases from V and 10 bases from J, with 7 bases between. The germline CDR1 and CDR2 sequences are SNHLY and FYNNEI. The CDR3, as DNA: TGTGCCAGCAGCCTAGAGGAGCAGTTCTTC. Translated, it gives CASSLEEQFF.

This chain uses TRBV10-3 with TRBJ2-2, with 10 positions matching TRBD1. There are 14 residues in the CDR3. The ends lost 4 bases at V and 4 bases at J; junction bases unmatched: 0. Germline assignment: CDR1 ENHRY and CDR2 SYGVKD. CDR3: CAISGTGGTGELFF. CDR3 coding DNA: TGTGCCATCAGTGGGACAGGGGGCACCGGGGAGCTGTTTTTT.

This chain joins TRBV11-2 and TRBJ2-5; D unresolved. In germline, CDR1 is SGHAT, CDR2 FQNNGV. V was cut by 1 base and J by 0 bases, with 6 bases left in between. CDR3 length equals 14 residues. The CDR3 sequence: CASSLARNQETQYF. As DNA, the CDR3 is TGTGCCAGCAGCTTAGCACGGAACCAAGAGACCCAGTACTTC.

The chain employs TRBV29-1 and TRBJ2-1; 14 nucleotides line up with TRBD2. This CDR3 spans 17 amino acids. From germline, CDR1 is SQVTM and CDR2 ANQGSEA. J gave up 7 bases and V 0 bases, and 8 bases lay outside the gene matches. CDR3 amino acids: CSVEDRWGLAGANEQFF. The CDR3 DNA sequence: TGCAGCGTTGAAGATCGGTGGGGACTAGCGGGAGCTAATGAGCAGTTCTTC.

This chain uses TRBV19 with TRBJ1-1, with TRBD1 as a possible D gene (6 bases). The CDR3 spans 14 residues. Per the germline V gene, CDR1 is LNHDA and CDR2 is SQIVND (reference sequence). The ends were cut back, 5 bases at V and 6 bases at J, with 16 bases in the middle. CDR3 nucleotides: TGTGCCAGTAGTGTTACAGGGTACCTCTCTGAAGCTTTCTTT. Encoded protein: CASSVTGYLSEAFF.

The chain links TRBV28 to TRBJ1-2, with 10 bases lining up with TRBD1. V lost 4 bases, J lost 7 bases, and 9 bases stayed unmatched. Germline V gene data show CDR1 as MDHEN and CDR2 as SYDVKM. The CDR3 sequence is 15 residues long. The CDR3 is CASSSPGQGQVGYTF. The CDR3 DNA reads TGTGCCAGCAGTTCGCCGGGACAGGGGCAGGTTGGCTACACCTTC.

The gene calls are TRBV6-5 and TRBJ2-7; TRBD2 agrees at 7 bases. V dropped 5 bases and J dropped 3; count of bases not matched to a gene: 1. Germline-derived CDR1 and CDR2 are MNHEY and SVGAGI. This CDR3 region has 12 residues. This CDR3 reads CASSGDYYEQYF. The CDR3 coding sequence is TGTGCCAGCAGTGGGGACTACTACGAGCAGTACTTC.

This clone is medium-sized (0.01 to 0.1%) within its sample. The chain uses TRBV12-5 and TRBJ2-1; TRBD1 matches 11 bases. The V and J ends lost 4 bases and 5 bases, in that order; junction bases with no gene match: 4. Germline CDR1 and CDR2: LGHNT and FRNRAP. CDR3 size: 15 residues. The CDR3 coding sequence is TGTGCTAGTGGTTCGGGACAGGGGGACCACAATGAGCAGTTCTTC. Its protein product is CASGSGQGDHNEQFF.

This chain connects TRBV6-1 to TRBJ2-2; tentative D call: TRBD2 (6 bases). The germline V gene has CDR1 MNHNS and CDR2 SASEGT. V lost 6 bases and J lost 4, with 12 bases in between. The CDR3 is 14 residues long. The CDR3 region has the DNA TGTGCCAGCAGGGTCCCAGCGGGCACCGGGGAGCTGTTTTTT. The encoded protein is CASRVPAGTGELFF.

A note on this clone: A junction boundary mismatches the germline segment, possibly from a read error. This sequence joins TRBV7-2 and TRBJ2-7, with 8 bases that match TRBD1. From germline, CDR1 is SGHTA and CDR2 FQGNSA. This CDR3 is 14 amino acids long. The CDR3 spells CASNLRTGNYEQYF. CDR3 sequence (DNA): TGTGCCAGCAACTTACGGACAGGGAACTACGAGCAGTACTTC.

The genes are TRBV7-2 and TRBJ1-2; TRBD1 aligns across 9 bases. The CDR3 consists of 14 residues. V shed 5 bases, J shed 8 bases, and the junction held 9 bases outside the gene matches. The germline CDR1 and CDR2 sequences are SGHTA and FQGNSA. In DNA, the CDR3 is TGTGCCAGCAGCCCCGGGACAGGGTTGGGCGGCTACACCTTC. Protein product: CASSPGTGLGGYTF.

The V and J genes are TRBV10-3 and TRBJ1-2; 10 bases are a match to TRBD1. Germline CDR1 reads ENHRY; CDR2 reads SYGVKD. The V and J ends lost 6 bases and 4 bases, in that order; junction bases with no gene match: 2. This CDR3 spans 13 amino acids. The CDR3 DNA follows: TGTGCCATCAGGGGACAGGGGCGCTATGGCTACACCTTC. This gives the protein CAIRGQGRYGYTF.

This clone rates as medium-sized (0.01 to 0.1%). This rearrangement joins TRBV20-1 to TRBJ1-2; D gene unclear. CDR1 and CDR2 from the germline V gene are DFQATT and SNEGSKA (reference sequence). V lost 0 bases and J lost 8, with 7 bases in between. This CDR3 has 11 residues. The CDR3 DNA reads TGCAGTGCTAGAGAATCGGTAGGCTACACCTTC. Its translation: CSARESVGYTF.

V usage is TRBV9 and J usage is TRBJ2-3, with 8 bases matching TRBD2. The germline CDR1 and CDR2 sequences are SGDLS and YYNGEE. CDR3 length: 15 amino acids. V dropped 0 bases and J dropped 1; count of bases not matched to a gene: 1. DNA of the CDR3: TGTGCCAGCAGCGTAGCGGGAGGGCGCACAGATACGCAGTATTTT. Its translation: CASSVAGGRTDTQYF.

This clone has only a few counts. CDR3 sequence (DNA): TGTGCCAGTAGTATAGCCGCCTTAGCGGGGCCCCAGCATTTT. This gives the protein CASSIAALAGPQHF. The V and J genes are TRBV19 and TRBJ1-5; D unclear. The germline V gene encodes CDR1 LNHDA and CDR2 SQIVND (reference sequence). The CDR3 is made up of 14 amino acids. With 1 base removed from V and 9 bases from J, the gap between germline ends came to 13 bases. The variable domain in full, with the rest retrieved from reference TRBV19 and TRBJ1-5, is DGGITQSPKYLFRKEGQNVTLSCEQNLNHDAMYWYRQDPGQGLRLIYYSQIVNDFQKGDIAEGYSVSREKKESFPLTVTSAQKNPTAFYLCASSIAALAGPQHFGDGTRLSIL.

The chain carries TRBV19 and TRBJ1-4; no reliable D call. Germline V gives CDR1 LNHDA, CDR2 SQIVND (reference sequence). The CDR3 contains 11 residues. The ends were cut back, 4 bases at V and 8 bases at J, with 5 bases in the middle. The CDR3 DNA follows: TGTGCCAGTAGTAGGTGGGAAAAACTGTTTTTT. Translating gives CASSRWEKLFF.

Worth noting for this clone: The germline gene is not matched at one end of the junction; a read error may be the cause. The chain recombines TRBV6-4 with TRBJ1-2; 8 bases map to TRBD1. Per germline, CDR1 MRHNA and CDR2 SNTAGT. The CDR3 totals 15 residues. CDR3: CTSSDLGQGVYGYTF. In DNA form, the CDR3 reads TGTACCAGCAGTGACCTAGGACAGGGTGTCTATGGCTACACCTTC.

The V and J genes are TRBV28 and TRBJ2-7; D assignment may be TRBD1 or TRBD2 (6 bases each). The germline V gene encodes CDR1 MDHEN and CDR2 SYDVKM. This CDR3 is 17 amino acids long. V lost 6 bases to trimming and J lost 1 base, with 22 bases between them. The CDR3 loop is CASSPGGLGGGSYEQYF. The CDR3 region has the DNA TGTGCCAGCAGCCCTGGGGGGTTGGGGGGCGGATCCTACGAGCAGTACTTC.

In nucleotides, the CDR3 is TGTGCCAGCAGCTTTGGGAACACCGGGGAGCTGTTTTTT. Its translation: CASSFGNTGELFF. This chain links TRBV5-4 with TRBJ2-2; D is unresolved. V lost 2 bases and J 1 base, leaving 3 bases between the germline ends. The CDR3 contains 13 residues. The germline CDR1 and CDR2 sequences are SGHNT and YYREEE (reference sequence).

The chain has TRBV5-1 and TRBJ1-1; 7 bases match TRBD1. Germline V gene data show CDR1 as SGHRS and CDR2 as YFSETQ. The V gene end was trimmed by 3 bases and the J gene end by 5 bases; junction bases not matched to a gene: 7. This CDR3 has 14 amino acids. CDR3 in amino acids: CASSSWTGGTEAFF. The CDR3 region has the DNA TGCGCCAGCAGCTCTTGGACAGGCGGGACTGAAGCTTTCTTT. The full variable domain, in which reference TRBV5-1 and TRBJ1-1 provide the parts outside the CDR3, is KAGVTQTPRYLIKTRGQQVTLSCSPISGHRSVSWYQQTPGQGLQFLFEYFSETQRNKGNFPGRFSGRQFSNSRSEMNVSTLELGDSALYLCASSSWTGGTEAFFGQGTRLTVV.